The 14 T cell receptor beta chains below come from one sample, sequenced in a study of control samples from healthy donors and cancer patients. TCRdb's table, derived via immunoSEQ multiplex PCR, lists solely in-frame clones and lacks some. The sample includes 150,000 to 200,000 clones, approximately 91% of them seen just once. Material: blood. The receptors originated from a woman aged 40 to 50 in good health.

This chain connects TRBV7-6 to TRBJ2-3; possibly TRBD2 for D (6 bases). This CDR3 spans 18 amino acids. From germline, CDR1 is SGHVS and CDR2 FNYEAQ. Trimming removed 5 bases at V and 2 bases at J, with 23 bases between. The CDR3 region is CASSLNPDYGRYTDTQYF. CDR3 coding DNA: TGTGCCAGCAGCCTAAACCCGGACTACGGGAGATACACAGATACGCAGTATTTT. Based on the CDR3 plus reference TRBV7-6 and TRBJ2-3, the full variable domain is GAGVSQSPRYKVTKRGQDVALRCDPISGHVSLYWYRQALGQGPEFLTYFNYEAQQDKSGLPNDRFSAERPEGSISTLTIQRTEQRDSAMYRCASSLNPDYGRYTDTQYFGPGTRLTVL.

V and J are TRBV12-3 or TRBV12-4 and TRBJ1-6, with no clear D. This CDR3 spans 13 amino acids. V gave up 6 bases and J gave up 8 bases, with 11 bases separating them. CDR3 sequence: CASRSSRDSPLHF. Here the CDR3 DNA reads TGTGCCAGCAGGTCCTCACGGGATTCACCCCTCCACTTT.

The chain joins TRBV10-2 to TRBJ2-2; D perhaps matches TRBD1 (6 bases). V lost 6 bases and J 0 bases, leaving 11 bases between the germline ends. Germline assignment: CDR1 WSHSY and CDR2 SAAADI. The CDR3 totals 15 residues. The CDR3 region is CASSWTETNTGELFF. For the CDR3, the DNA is TGCGCCAGCAGCTGGACAGAAACGAACACCGGGGAGCTGTTTTTT.

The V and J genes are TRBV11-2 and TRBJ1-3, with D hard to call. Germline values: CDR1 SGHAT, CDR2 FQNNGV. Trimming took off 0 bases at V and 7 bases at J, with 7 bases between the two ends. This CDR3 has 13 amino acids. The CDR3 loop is CASSLEGGNTIYF. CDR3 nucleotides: TGTGCCAGCAGCTTAGAGGGTGGGAACACCATATATTTT.

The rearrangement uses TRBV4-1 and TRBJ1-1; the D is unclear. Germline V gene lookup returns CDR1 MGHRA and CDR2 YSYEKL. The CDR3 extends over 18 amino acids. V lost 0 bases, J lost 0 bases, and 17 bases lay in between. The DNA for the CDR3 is TGCGCCAGCAGCCAAGATGCGATCGTCCTGACATTGAACACTGAAGCTTTCTTT. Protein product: CASSQDAIVLTLNTEAFF.

CDR3 residues: CASSQRSQPQHF. As DNA, the CDR3 is TGTGCCAGCAGCCAGAGAAGTCAGCCCCAGCATTTT. V usage is TRBV3-1 (or the pseudogene TRBV3-2) and J usage is TRBJ1-5; no reliable D call. Germline-derived CDR1 and CDR2 are LGHDT and YNNKEL (reference sequence). The CDR3 totals 12 residues. Trimming cost V 3 bases and J 6 bases, with 6 bases left between them.

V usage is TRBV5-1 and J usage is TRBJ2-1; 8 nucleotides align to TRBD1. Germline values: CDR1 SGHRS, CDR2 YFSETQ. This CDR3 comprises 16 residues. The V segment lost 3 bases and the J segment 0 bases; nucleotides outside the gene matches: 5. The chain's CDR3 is CASSWTGHSSYNEQFF. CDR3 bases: TGCGCCAGCAGCTGGACAGGGCACAGCTCCTACAATGAGCAGTTCTTC.

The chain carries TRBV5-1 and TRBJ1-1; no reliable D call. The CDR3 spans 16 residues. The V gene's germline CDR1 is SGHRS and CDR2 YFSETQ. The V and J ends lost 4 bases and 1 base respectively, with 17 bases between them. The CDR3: CASSQFLGVGNTEAFF. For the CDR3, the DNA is TGCGCCAGCAGCCAATTCTTGGGTGTGGGGAACACTGAAGCTTTCTTT.

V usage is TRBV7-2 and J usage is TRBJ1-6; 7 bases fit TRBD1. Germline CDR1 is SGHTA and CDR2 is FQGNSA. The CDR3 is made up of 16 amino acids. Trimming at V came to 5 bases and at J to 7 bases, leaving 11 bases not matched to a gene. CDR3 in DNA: TGTGCCAGCAGCCACGCGTCGGACAGGCGGAATTCACCCCTCCACTTT. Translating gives CASSHASDRRNSPLHF.

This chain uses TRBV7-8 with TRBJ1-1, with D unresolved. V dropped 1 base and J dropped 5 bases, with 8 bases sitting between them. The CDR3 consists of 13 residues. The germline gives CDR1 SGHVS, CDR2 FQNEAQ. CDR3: CASSLEVGTEAFF. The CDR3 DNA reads TGTGCCAGCAGCTTAGAAGTGGGTACTGAAGCTTTCTTT.

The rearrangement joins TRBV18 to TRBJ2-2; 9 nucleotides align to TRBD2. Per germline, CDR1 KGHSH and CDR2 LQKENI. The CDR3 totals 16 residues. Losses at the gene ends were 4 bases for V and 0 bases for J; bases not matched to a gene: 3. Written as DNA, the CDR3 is TGTGCCAGCTCACAGCGGGGGGCAACGAACACCGGGGAGCTGTTTTTT. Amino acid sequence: CASSQRGATNTGELFF.

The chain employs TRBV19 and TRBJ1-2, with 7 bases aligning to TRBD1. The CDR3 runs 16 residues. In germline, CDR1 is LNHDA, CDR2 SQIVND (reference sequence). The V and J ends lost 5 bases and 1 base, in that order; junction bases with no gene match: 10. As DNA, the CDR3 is TGTGCCAGTAGTGGGGGATCGGGACAGAATAACTATGGCTACACCTTC. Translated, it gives CASSGGSGQNNYGYTF. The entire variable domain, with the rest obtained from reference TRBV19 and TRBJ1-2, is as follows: DGGITQSPKYLFRKEGQNVTLSCEQNLNHDAMYWYRQDPGQGLRLIYYSQIVNDFQKGDIAEGYSVSREKKESFPLTVTSAQKNPTAFYLCASSGGSGQNNYGYTFGSGTRLTVV.

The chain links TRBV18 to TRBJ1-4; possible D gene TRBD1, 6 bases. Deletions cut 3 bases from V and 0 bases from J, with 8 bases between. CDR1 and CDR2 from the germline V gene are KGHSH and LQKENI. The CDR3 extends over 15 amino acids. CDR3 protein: CASSPGAATNEKLFF. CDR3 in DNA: TGTGCCAGCTCACCGGGGGCTGCAACTAATGAAAAACTGTTTTTT.

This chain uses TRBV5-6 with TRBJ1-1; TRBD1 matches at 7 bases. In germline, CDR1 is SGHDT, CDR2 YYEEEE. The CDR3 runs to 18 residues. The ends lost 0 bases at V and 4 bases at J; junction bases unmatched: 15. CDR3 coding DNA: TGTGCCAGCAGCTTGGCCCCGACAGGGCCGAGTTGGGGCACTGAAGCTTTCTTT. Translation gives CASSLAPTGPSWGTEAFF. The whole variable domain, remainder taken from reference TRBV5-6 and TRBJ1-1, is DAGVTQSPTHLIKTRGQQVTLRCSPKSGHDTVSWYQQALGQGPQFIFQYYEEEERQRGNFPDRFSGHQFPNYSSELNVNALLLGDSALYLCASSLAPTGPSWGTEAFFGQGTRLTVV.